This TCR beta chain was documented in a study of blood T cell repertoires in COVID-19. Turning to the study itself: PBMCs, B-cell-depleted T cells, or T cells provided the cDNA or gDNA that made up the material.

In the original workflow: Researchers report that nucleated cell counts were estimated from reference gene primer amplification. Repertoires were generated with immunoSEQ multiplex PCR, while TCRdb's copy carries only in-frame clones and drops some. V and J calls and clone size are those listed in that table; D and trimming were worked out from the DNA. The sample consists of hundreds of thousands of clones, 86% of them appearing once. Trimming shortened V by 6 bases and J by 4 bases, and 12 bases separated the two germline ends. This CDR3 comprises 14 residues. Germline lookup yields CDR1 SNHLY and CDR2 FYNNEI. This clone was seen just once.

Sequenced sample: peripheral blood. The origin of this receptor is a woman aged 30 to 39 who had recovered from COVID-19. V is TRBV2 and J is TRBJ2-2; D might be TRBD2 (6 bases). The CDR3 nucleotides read TGTGCCAGCAGAGCGGGCTGGGGCACCGGGGAGCTGTTTTTT. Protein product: CASRAGWGTGELFF.